This T cell receptor beta chain originates from a study of blood T cell repertoires in COVID-19. Whole-study context: The United States, Italy and Spain were the sources of the acute and convalescent COVID-19 samples.

Per the germline V gene, CDR1 is LGHDT and CDR2 is YNNKEL (reference sequence). J lost 10 bases, V lost 0 bases, and 9 bases had no gene match. There are 17 residues in the CDR3. Per the original methods: Estimation of nucleated cell counts was performed using reference gene primer amplification. This table comes from immunoSEQ multiplex PCR, and its TCRdb copy is limited to in-frame clones, with some not included. V and J calls plus clone size are reproduced from that table; the DNA served to infer D and trimming. The sample contains about 260,000 clones, over 70% of which appear only once. Source material: peripheral blood. The chain links TRBV3-1 (or the pseudogene TRBV3-2) to TRBJ1-6; 10 bases are shared with TRBD1. This clonotype was obtained from a woman aged 35 to 49 who had recovered from COVID-19. The CDR3 nucleotides are TGTGCCAGCAGCCAAGATAGGGGGGGGACAGGGGCCTCACCCCTCCACTTT. This sequence encodes CASSQDRGGTGASPLHF.